These 24 T cell receptor beta chains came from one sample sequenced in a study of CD8 T cells in Susac syndrome. cDNA came from approximately 0.5 to 1 ug RNA primed by random hexamers. Each CDR3 protein is one row after TCRdb ran MiXCR on the immunoSEQ multiplex PCR reads. This table holds approximately 110,000 distinct CDR3 sequences, 90% to 95% found once. Sequenced input: CD4+ T cells from PBMCs. The receptors derive from a human donor in good health.

The rearrangement joins TRBV19 to TRBJ1-5, with D hard to call. V lost 4 bases, J lost 3 bases, and 13 bases lay in between. Germline CDR1 reads LNHDA; CDR2 reads SQIVND (reference sequence). There are 15 residues in the CDR3. The CDR3 DNA follows: TGTGCCAGTAGTAGGCGGCAGCAACTCAATCAGCCCCAGCATTTT. Residues: CASSRRQQLNQPQHF.

This sequence joins TRBV20-1 and TRBJ1-5, with D uncertain. V was clipped by 1 base and J by 6 bases, with 10 bases between them. The CDR3 is made up of 13 amino acids. Germline V gene lookup returns CDR1 DFQATT and CDR2 SNEGSKA (reference sequence). This CDR3 reads CSARALGGQPQHF. For the CDR3, the DNA is TGCAGTGCTAGAGCCCTGGGAGGTCAGCCCCAGCATTTT.

The V and J genes are TRBV28 and TRBJ2-1; 8 bases are shared with TRBD2. CDR3 length: 14 amino acids. Trimming removed 4 bases from V and 13 bases from J; junction bases left unmatched: 12. Germline values: CDR1 MDHEN, CDR2 SYDVKM. The DNA of the CDR3 is TGTGCCAGCAGTTCGGGGGACCTAGCGGGTTTCCAGTTCTTC. It is translated as CASSSGDLAGFQFF. The variable domain in full, with the rest retrieved from reference TRBV28 and TRBJ2-1, is DVKVTQSSRYLVKRTGEKVFLECVQDMDHENMFWYRQDPGLGLRLIYFSYDVKMKEKGDIPEGYSVSREKKERFSLILESASTNQTSMYLCASSSGDLAGFQFFGPGTRLTVL.

For the CDR3, the DNA is TGCAGTGCTAGGGTCAGCGGGATAGACAATGAGCAGTTCTTC. It codes for CSARVSGIDNEQFF. The chain uses TRBV20-1 and TRBJ2-1; 7 nucleotides align to TRBD2. V was clipped by 3 bases and J by 5 bases; unmatched bases: 7. The germline gives CDR1 DFQATT, CDR2 SNEGSKA (reference sequence). The CDR3 runs to 14 residues.

This clonotype has a single count. This chain links TRBV29-1 with TRBJ1-2; 7 bases line up with TRBD1. V lost 7 bases, J lost 8 bases, and 13 bases stayed unmatched. The germline V gene encodes CDR1 SQVTM and CDR2 ANQGSEA. The CDR3 loop spans 13 amino acids. The DNA of the CDR3 is TGCAGCGCCGCCGGGACAGACTTCTCAGGCTACACCTTC. This encodes CSAAGTDFSGYTF.

This chain uses TRBV15 with TRBJ2-2; no definite D call. The CDR3 spans 15 residues. Trimming shortened V by 0 bases and J by 1 base, and 6 bases separated the two germline ends. Germline V gene lookup returns CDR1 LNHNV and CDR2 YYDKDF (reference sequence). CDR3 DNA sequence: TGTGCCACCAGCAGAGATGACCTGAACACCGGGGAGCTGTTTTTT. It encodes CATSRDDLNTGELFF.

The V and J genes are TRBV5-4 and TRBJ2-7; possible D gene TRBD2, 5 bases. The CDR3 contains 13 residues. The germline gives CDR1 SGHNT, CDR2 YYREEE (reference sequence). Between the trimmed V and J ends, which lost 9 bases and 5 bases, there was a span of 18 bases. CDR3 sequence reads: CATGGPYSDEQYF. The CDR3 DNA sequence: TGTGCCACTGGCGGGCCTTACTCTGACGAGCAGTACTTC.

The V and J genes are TRBV7-9 and TRBJ1-4; no clear D. The CDR3 runs 11 residues. Germline values: CDR1 SEHNR, CDR2 FQNEAQ (reference sequence). V was clipped by 3 bases and J by 7 bases, with 3 bases between them. The CDR3 spells CASSFSEKLFF. CDR3 DNA: TGTGCCAGCAGCTTTAGTGAAAAACTGTTTTTT.

The chain recombines TRBV20-1 with TRBJ2-7; 9 bases are shared with TRBD1. The CDR3 has 13 amino acids. V shed 6 bases, J shed 2 bases, and the junction held 5 bases outside the gene matches. Germline V lookup: CDR1 DFQATT, CDR2 SNEGSKA (reference sequence). CDR3 sequence: CSAGTGNAYEQYF. For the CDR3, the DNA is TGCAGTGCGGGGACAGGGAACGCCTACGAGCAGTACTTC.

This chain's CDR3 is CASSKQGSTQYF. The DNA of the CDR3 is TGTGCCAGCAGTAAACAGGGAAGTACGCAGTATTTT. The chain recombines TRBV12-3 or TRBV12-4 with TRBJ2-3, with D possibly TRBD1 on 6 matching bases. V lost 5 bases to trimming and J lost 8 bases, with 11 bases between them. The CDR3 extends over 12 amino acids.

This clonotype turned up a few times. The CDR3 nucleotides read TGTGCCAGCTCACCAGGGGGCACAGATACGCAGTATTTT. Translating it yields CASSPGGTDTQYF. This chain joins TRBV18 and TRBJ2-3, with unresolved D. Germline V gene data show CDR1 as KGHSH and CDR2 as LQKENI. With 2 bases removed from V and 1 base from J, the gap between germline ends came to 4 bases. CDR3 length: 13 amino acids.

The chain recombines TRBV12-3 or TRBV12-4 with TRBJ1-2; D not resolved. V was pared by 6 bases and J by 2 bases, with 7 bases between. There are 12 residues in the CDR3. Written as DNA, the CDR3 is TGTGCCAGCAGGGAAGGGAACTATGGCTACACCTTC. Amino acids: CASREGNYGYTF.

This clonotype came up once. The chain uses TRBV2 and TRBJ1-1; perhaps TRBD1 as D (6 bases). Trimming removed 4 bases at V and 5 bases at J, with 11 bases between. The CDR3 runs 13 residues. Germline V gene sequence: CDR1 SNHLY, CDR2 FYNNEI. The CDR3: CASSGGAGTEAFF. The CDR3 DNA reads TGTGCCAGCAGTGGGGGGGCTGGGACTGAAGCTTTCTTT.

The chain recombines TRBV14 with TRBJ2-7; 8 bases match TRBD1. J was trimmed by 2 bases and V by 4 bases; bases with no gene match: 7. The CDR3 spans 15 residues. Germline lookup yields CDR1 SGHDN and CDR2 FVKESK. CDR3 region: CASSPRQGSTYEQYF. The CDR3 DNA reads TGTGCCAGCAGCCCTCGACAGGGGTCGACCTACGAGCAGTACTTC.

This chain uses TRBV5-4 with TRBJ2-7; 7 positions match TRBD2. V trimming: 6 bases; J trimming: 0 bases; junction bases outside the gene matches: 12. CDR1 is SGHNT, CDR2 YYREEE, per germline (reference sequence). The CDR3 is 16 amino acids. The chain's CDR3 is CASTQDPRDYSYEQYF. The DNA for the CDR3 is TGTGCCAGCACTCAGGATCCCCGGGACTACTCCTACGAGCAGTACTTC.

CDR3: CASSLATGASYEQYF. CDR3 sequence (DNA): TGTGCCAGCAGCTTAGCCACGGGGGCCTCCTACGAGCAGTACTTC. J is TRBJ2-7 and V is TRBV7-2; D tentatively fits TRBD1 or TRBD2 (6 bases each). This CDR3 has 15 amino acids. In germline, CDR1 is SGHTA, CDR2 FQGNSA. The V end was cut by 0 bases, the J end by 0 bases, with 9 bases between.

V is TRBV4-1 and J is TRBJ2-7; a possible D gene is TRBD2 (6 bases). This CDR3 is built from 13 residues. The V and J ends lost 1 base and 6 bases respectively, with 10 bases between them. Germline V gives CDR1 MGHRA, CDR2 YSYEKL. The chain's CDR3 is CASSQGLGGEQYF. The DNA of the CDR3 is TGCGCCAGCAGCCAAGGTTTGGGGGGCGAGCAGTACTTC.

V gene TRBV9 combines with J gene TRBJ1-2; the D gene is possibly TRBD1 (5 bases). The germline gives CDR1 SGDLS, CDR2 YYNGEE. The CDR3 extends over 14 amino acids. Trimming removed 6 bases from V and 2 bases from J, with 14 bases in between. DNA of the CDR3: TGTGCCAGCAACGCGTTGGGACGGAACTATGGCTACACCTTC. It codes for CASNALGRNYGYTF.

This chain links TRBV6-5 with TRBJ1-2; 10 bases agree with TRBD1. V lost 5 bases to trimming and J lost 4 bases; unmatched junction nucleotides: 4. The V gene's germline CDR1 is MNHEY and CDR2 SVGAGI. This CDR3 is 14 amino acids long. The CDR3, as DNA: TGTGCCAGCAGTCGCCGGGACAGGGGCTATGGCTACACCTTC. Translating it yields CASSRRDRGYGYTF.

The chain couples TRBV29-1 to TRBJ1-1, with unresolved D. V lost 5 bases to trimming and J lost 1 base, with 11 bases between them. The CDR3 covers 13 residues. Germline V gives CDR1 SQVTM, CDR2 ANQGSEA. The CDR3 protein is CSVKGTGNTEAFF. CDR3 nucleotide sequence: TGCAGCGTTAAAGGCACCGGGAACACTGAAGCTTTCTTT.

The rearrangement joins TRBV5-1 to TRBJ1-1, with 9 bases fitting TRBD1. Germline CDR1 SGHRS, CDR2 YFSETQ. The V gene end was trimmed by 7 bases and the J gene end by 4 bases; junction bases not matched to a gene: 5. CDR3 size: 13 residues. CDR3 bases: TGCGCCAGCGGACAACAGGGGGCCACTGAAGCTTTCTTT. Encoded protein: CASGQQGATEAFF.

V is TRBV25-1 and J is TRBJ2-6, with D possibly TRBD1 on 6 matching bases. The CDR3 has 17 amino acids. Per the germline V gene, CDR1 is MGHDK and CDR2 is SYGVNS. V lost 0 bases to trimming and J lost 2 bases, with 11 bases between them. CDR3 protein: CASSEYIRGTGANVLTF. The CDR3 DNA reads as TGTGCCAGCAGTGAATATATCAGGGGAACTGGGGCCAACGTCCTGACTTTC.

The rearrangement uses TRBV18 and TRBJ2-7; 8 nucleotides match TRBD2. Unmatched junction bases numbered 8, after V lost 6 bases and J lost 1 base. The CDR3 covers 15 residues. Germline-derived CDR1 and CDR2 are KGHSH and LQKENI. The CDR3 bases are TGTGCCAGCTCTCCCGGGACGGGGGGGTCCTACGAGCAGTACTTC. It codes for CASSPGTGGSYEQYF.

J is TRBJ1-2 and V is TRBV20-1, with 9 bases that match TRBD1. Trimming cost V 5 bases and J 4 bases; bases outside gene matches: 5. The germline gives CDR1 DFQATT, CDR2 SNEGSKA (reference sequence). CDR3 length: 13 residues. The CDR3 region has the DNA TGCAGTGCTCCGGGACAGGGAATCTATGGCTACACCTTC. It codes for CSAPGQGIYGYTF.